This T cell receptor (beta chain) derives from a study of blood T cell repertoires in COVID-19. The wider study: Collection of acute and convalescent COVID-19 samples took place in the United States, Italy and Spain.

The repertoire was sequenced with immunoSEQ multiplex PCR; TCRdb's copy has only in-frame clones and lacks some. The sample has about 480,000 clones, around 87% seen once. V shed 6 bases and J 0 bases; nucleotides not matched to a gene: 10. The CDR3 has 16 residues. Per germline, CDR1 SGHTA and CDR2 FQGNSA. Assignments of participants to cohorts depended upon their own reported clinical history. The J gene is TRBJ1-1, the V gene TRBV7-2; 7 positions match TRBD1. The sequencing sample was made of PBMCs or T cells enriched from blood (not recorded which). This receptor was identified in a woman in her 40s who had recovered from COVID-19. The CDR3 region is CASSYPRQGLNTEAFF. The CDR3, as DNA: TGTGCCAGCAGTTATCCAAGACAGGGCTTGAACACTGAAGCTTTCTTT.